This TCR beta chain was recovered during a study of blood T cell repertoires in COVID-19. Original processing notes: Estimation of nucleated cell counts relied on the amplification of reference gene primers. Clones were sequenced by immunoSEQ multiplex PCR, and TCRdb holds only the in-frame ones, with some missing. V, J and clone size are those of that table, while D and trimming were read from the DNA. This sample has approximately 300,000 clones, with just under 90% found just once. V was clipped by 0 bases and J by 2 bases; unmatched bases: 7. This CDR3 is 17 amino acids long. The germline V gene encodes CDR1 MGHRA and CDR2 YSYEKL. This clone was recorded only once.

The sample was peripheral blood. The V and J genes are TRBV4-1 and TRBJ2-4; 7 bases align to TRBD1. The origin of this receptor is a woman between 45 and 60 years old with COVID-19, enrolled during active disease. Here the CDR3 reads CASSQEYRGTTKNIQYF. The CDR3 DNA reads TGCGCCAGCAGCCAAGAATACAGGGGAACAACCAAAAACATTCAGTACTTC.